The rows below give T cell receptor beta chains drawn from one sample of a study of OX40 agonist ivuxolimab in advanced cancers. Some clones are missing from TCRdb's copy, which holds only in-frame ones; the method was immunoSEQ multiplex PCR. There are 50,000 to 65,000 clones in the sample; 89% occur only once, and 15% to 20% lies in the top ten. The sequencing used CD4+ or CD8+ T cells sorted from blood, collected in a trial of the OX40 agonist ivuxolimab. The receptors derive from an adult with an advanced solid tumor such as melanoma, head and neck, liver or kidney cancer. The CDR3 runs from the conserved cysteine through the conserved F or W. Each record gives: V gene, D gene, clone size, J gene, CDR3 DNA, CDR3 protein. A D gene is named only where the DNA matches it firmly. The listing skips clone size in some rows; elsewhere it reads once, few, many or a size class.

>TRBV6-6|TRBD2|-|TRBJ2-2
TGTGCCAGCAGAGTCGCGGGACTAGCGGGGGCAATCGAGCTGTTTTTT
CASRVAGLAGAIELFF
>TRBV7-9|-|-|TRBJ2-1
TGTGCCAGCAGCCCCGACTCGCGTTCAGCGGAGCAGTTCTTC
CASSPDSRSAEQFF
>TRBV28|TRBD1|-|TRBJ1-2
TGTGCCAGTAGGACAGGGACAACCCCCTATGGCTACACCTTC
CASRTGTTPYGYTF
>TRBV5-4|-|medium-sized|TRBJ2-1
TGTGCCAGCAGCTTGAACCTCGACTATTACAATGAGCAGTTCTTC
CASSLNLDYYNEQFF
>TRBV7-9|-|-|TRBJ1-5
TGTGCCAGCAGCCCCGATGCTAGGCAGCCCCAGCATTTT
CASSPDARQPQHF
>TRBV4-3|-|few|TRBJ1-1
TGCGCCAGCAGCCAGGGGAAAGGGTTTCACTCTTTCTTT
CASSQGKGFHSFF
>TRBV6-6|-|-|TRBJ2-2
TGTGCCAGCAGTCACACCGGGGAGCTGTTTTTT
CASSHTGELFF
>TRBV6-6|-|-|TRBJ1-2
TGTGCCAGCAGTTACTCAGAGGGGAACAGTGGCTACACCTTC
CASSYSEGNSGYTF
>TRBV4-1|TRBD2|-|TRBJ2-7
TGCGCCAGCAGCCAAGTTGTGACTAGCGGGAGCCACGAGCAGTACTTC
CASSQVVTSGSHEQYF
>TRBV10-2|TRBD2|-|TRBJ2-7
TGCGCCAGCAGTGAGGCACTAGCGGGTTGGGAGCAGTACTTC
CASSEALAGWEQYF
>TRBV5-1|-|-|TRBJ1-4
TGCGCCAGCAGGGGGGGGCCTTCTGAAAAACTGTTTTTT
CASRGGPSEKLFF
>TRBV25-1|-|-|TRBJ1-1
TGTGCCAGCAGTGAATTTGGAACAGAGGCTGAAGCTTTCTTT
CASSEFGTEAEAFF
>TRBV28|-|-|TRBJ1-1
TGTGCCAGCAGTTTCGGACAGACGAACACTGAAGCTTTCTTT
CASSFGQTNTEAFF
>TRBV7-6|-|medium-sized|TRBJ2-7
TGTGCCAGCAGCTTAGGCGTAAACGAGCAGTACTTC
CASSLGVNEQYF
>TRBV4-3|-|few|TRBJ2-1
TGCGCCAGCAGCCAAGACAGAAATTACAATGAGCAGTTCTTC
CASSQDRNYNEQFF
>TRBV7-8|-|-|TRBJ1-5
TGTGCCAGCAGCCATCAGTATCAGCCCCAGCATTTT
CASSHQYQPQHF
>TRBV14|-|-|TRBJ1-1
TGTGCCAGCAGCCAAGAGACAGGGAACACTGAAGCTTTCTTT
CASSQETGNTEAFF
>TRBV13|-|-|TRBJ2-5
TGTGCCAGCAGCCTTGGTAGGGGCGGGTTGGTCGAGACCCAGTACTTC
CASSLGRGGLVETQYF
>TRBV28|TRBD1|-|TRBJ1-2
TGTGCCAGCAGTTTGGGAGGCGGGGCAGGGGGTAACTATGGCTACACCTTC
CASSLGGGAGGNYGYTF
>TRBV7-2|-|-|TRBJ2-1
TGTGCCAGCAGCCAAATTCGGGACTCGTTTGACAATGAGCAGTTCTTC
CASSQIRDSFDNEQFF
>TRBV4-1|-|-|TRBJ1-2
TGCGCCGGCAGCCAAGATCTTGGGGATGGGTATGGCTACACCTTC
CAGSQDLGDGYGYTF
>TRBV27|TRBD1|once|TRBJ2-1
TGTGCCAGCAGTTTATCGGTGGGACAGGGGGCCTATGAGCAGTTCTTC
CASSLSVGQGAYEQFF
>TRBV7-2|TRBD1|once|TRBJ2-1
TGTGCCAGCAGGCCGCCGGGACAGGTGAACAATGAGCAGTTCTTC
CASRPPGQVNNEQFF
>TRBV27|-|-|TRBJ2-7
TGTGCCAGCAAGGGGGTGCCCTACGAGCAGTACTTC
CASKGVPYEQYF
>TRBV13|TRBD1|once|TRBJ2-7
TGTGCCAGCAGCTCTACAGGGGGCGAGCAGTACTTC
CASSSTGGEQYF
>TRBV4-3|TRBD1|-|TRBJ2-7
TGCGCCAGCAGCCATACCGGGACAGACAACTCCTACGAGCAGTACTTC
CASSHTGTDNSYEQYF
>TRBV11-3|-|-|TRBJ2-5
TGTGCCAGCAGCCAAGTCCTCACCGGGGAGACCCAGTACTTC
CASSQVLTGETQYF